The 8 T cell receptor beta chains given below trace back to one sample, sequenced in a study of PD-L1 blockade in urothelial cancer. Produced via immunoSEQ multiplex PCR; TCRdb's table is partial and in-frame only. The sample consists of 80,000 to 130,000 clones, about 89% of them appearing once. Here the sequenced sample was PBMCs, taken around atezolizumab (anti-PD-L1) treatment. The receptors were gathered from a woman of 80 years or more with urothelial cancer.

The CDR3 spells CASSDWRGVRGAGELFF. CDR3 in DNA: TGTGCCAGCAGCGACTGGAGAGGCGTCCGGGGTGCCGGGGAGCTGTTTTTT. The chain couples TRBV11-2 to TRBJ2-2; D may be TRBD2 (5 bases). Trimming removed 5 bases at V and 6 bases at J, with 22 bases between. This CDR3 is built from 17 residues. Germline lookup yields CDR1 SGHAT and CDR2 FQNNGV.

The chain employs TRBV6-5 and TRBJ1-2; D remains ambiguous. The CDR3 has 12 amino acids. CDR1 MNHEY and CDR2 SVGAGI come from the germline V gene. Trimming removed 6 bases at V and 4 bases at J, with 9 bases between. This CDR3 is CASSPNGYGYTF. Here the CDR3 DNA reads TGTGCCAGCAGCCCTAATGGCTATGGCTACACCTTC.

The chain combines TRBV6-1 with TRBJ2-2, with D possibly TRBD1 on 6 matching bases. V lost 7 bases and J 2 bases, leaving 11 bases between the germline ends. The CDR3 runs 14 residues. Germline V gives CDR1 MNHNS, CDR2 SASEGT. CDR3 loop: CASIDRLNTGELFF. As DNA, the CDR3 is TGTGCCAGCATAGACAGGCTTAACACCGGGGAGCTGTTTTTT.

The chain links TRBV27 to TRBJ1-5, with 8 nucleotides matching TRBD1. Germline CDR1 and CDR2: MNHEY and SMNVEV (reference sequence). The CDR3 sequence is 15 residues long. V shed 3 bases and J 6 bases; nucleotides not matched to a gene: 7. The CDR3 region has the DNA TGTGCCAGCAGTTTGGGGACAGGAGGCGGTCAGCCCCAGCATTTT. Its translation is CASSLGTGGGQPQHF.

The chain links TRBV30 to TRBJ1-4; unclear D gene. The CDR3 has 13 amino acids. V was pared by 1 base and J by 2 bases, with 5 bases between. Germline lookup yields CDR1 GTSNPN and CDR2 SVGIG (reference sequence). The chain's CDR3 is CAWSGRTNEKLFF. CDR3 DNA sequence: TGTGCCTGGAGTGGTCGGACTAATGAAAAACTGTTTTTT.

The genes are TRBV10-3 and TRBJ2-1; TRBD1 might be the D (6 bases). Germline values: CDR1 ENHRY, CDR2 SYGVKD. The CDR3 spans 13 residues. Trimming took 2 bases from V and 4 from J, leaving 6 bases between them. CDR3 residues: CAISEQGYNEQFF. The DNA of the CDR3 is TGTGCCATCAGTGAGCAGGGGTACAATGAGCAGTTCTTC.

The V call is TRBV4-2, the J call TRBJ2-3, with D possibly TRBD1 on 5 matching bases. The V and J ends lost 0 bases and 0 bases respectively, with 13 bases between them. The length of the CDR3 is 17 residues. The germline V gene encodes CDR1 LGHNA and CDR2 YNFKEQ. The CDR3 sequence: CASSQDLSGYSTDTQYF. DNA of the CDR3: TGTGCCAGCAGCCAAGATTTGTCAGGGTATAGCACAGATACGCAGTATTTT.

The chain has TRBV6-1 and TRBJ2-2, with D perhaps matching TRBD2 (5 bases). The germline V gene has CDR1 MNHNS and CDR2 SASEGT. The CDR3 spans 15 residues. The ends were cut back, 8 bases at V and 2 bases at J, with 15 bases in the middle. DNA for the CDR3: TGTGCCAGCGGGCATTTGCGGGCAAACACCGGGGAGCTGTTTTTT. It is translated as CASGHLRANTGELFF.